This is a list of T cell receptor beta chains from one sample in a study of blood T cells in healthy people across ages. MiXCR was run by TCRdb on the 5' RACE reads, yielding one entry per CDR3 protein. The table lists about a million distinct CDR3 sequences, about 44% of them singletons. Sequenced: blood. The origin of the receptors is a young man in good health. The CDR3 runs from the conserved cysteine through the conserved F or W. D genes are given only for firm matches. A row's size may be missing; if present it is once, few, many or a size class.

size	V	J	D	CDR3	DNA
.	TRBV11-2	TRBJ2-1	.	CASSFLSEASYNEQFF	TGTGCCAGCAGCTTCCTTAGCGAGGCTTCCTACAATGAGCAGTTCTTC
.	TRBV20-1	TRBJ1-2	.	CSASGTGDTYGYTF	TGCAGTGCTAGCGGCACAGGAGACACTTATGGCTACACCTTC
.	TRBV20-1	TRBJ1-5	.	CSASGANQPQHF	TGCAGTGCTAGTGGCGCGAATCAGCCCCAGCATTTT
many	TRBV4-1	TRBJ1-2	.	CASSQETGLQAPKGYTF	TGCGCCAGCAGCCAAGAGACGGGGTTACAGGCTCCTAAGGGCTACACCTTC
.	TRBV4-2	TRBJ2-5	.	CASSQSGGGDQETQYF	TGTGCCAGCAGCCAATCGGGGGGCGGGGACCAAGAGACCCAGTACTTC
.	TRBV9	TRBJ2-3	TRBD2	CASSVELAGGWNTQYF	TGTGCCAGCAGCGTAGAACTAGCGGGGGGGTGGAATACGCAGTATTTT
few	TRBV4-1	TRBJ2-7	TRBD2	CASSQGAGGGGWEQYF	TGCGCCAGCAGCCAGGGTGCGGGAGGGGGCGGCTGGGAGCAGTACTTC
few	TRBV20-1	TRBJ2-5	TRBD2	CSARVTSGGQETQYF	TGCAGTGCTAGAGTGACTAGCGGGGGACAAGAGACCCAGTACTTC
.	TRBV7-2	TRBJ2-5	TRBD2	CASRTSGGIVETQYF	TGTGCCAGCAGGACTAGCGGGGGGATCGTAGAGACCCAGTACTTC
.	TRBV25-1	TRBJ2-5	.	CASSEQRLQYF	TGTGCCAGCAGTGAACAAAGGCTCCAGTACTTC
.	TRBV14	TRBJ1-2	.	CASSPINYGYTF	TGTGCCAGCAGCCCTATCAACTATGGCTACACCTTC
few	TRBV6-2/TRBV6-3	TRBJ1-1	.	CASRRGELNTEAFF	TGTGCCAGCCGCCGCGGTGAGTTGAACACTGAAGCTTTCTTT
many	TRBV20-1	TRBJ2-4	.	CSARANGGAGNIQYF	TGCAGTGCTAGAGCCAATGGGGGGGCCGGAAACATTCAGTACTTC
.	TRBV10-3	TRBJ1-5	TRBD1	CAIAATGDNQPQHF	TGTGCCATCGCGGCAACAGGGGACAATCAGCCCCAGCATTTT
.	TRBV10-3	TRBJ1-4	TRBD1	CAISESTGVNEKLFF	TGTGCCATCAGTGAGTCGACAGGGGTCAATGAAAAACTGTTTTTT
once	TRBV9	TRBJ1-1	TRBD1	CASSVAGTGGITEAFF	TGTGCCAGCAGCGTCGCCGGGACAGGGGGCATCACTGAAGCTTTCTTT
.	TRBV5-1	TRBJ2-1	.	CASSLGRGRGDEQFF	TGCGCCAGCAGTTTAGGCCGAGGAAGGGGCGATGAGCAGTTCTTC
.	TRBV5-1	TRBJ1-4	TRBD1	CASSARDRGTEKLFF	TGCGCCAGCAGCGCCCGGGACAGGGGAACCGAAAAACTGTTTTTT
.	TRBV4-1	TRBJ2-7	.	CASSLKGGQGTYEQYF	TGCGCCAGCAGCCTCAAAGGTGGGCAGGGTACCTACGAGCAGTACTTC
.	TRBV6-1	TRBJ2-5	TRBD1	CASMTRDRVVINRETQYF	TGTGCCAGCATGACCCGGGACAGGGTGGTGATTAATAGAGAGACCCAGTACTTC
.	TRBV5-1	TRBJ1-1	.	CASSFIRDTEAFF	TGCGCCAGCAGCTTTATCAGGGACACTGAAGCTTTCTTT
.	TRBV20-1	TRBJ1-2	TRBD1	CSASSGQGLGYGYTF	TGCAGTGCTAGTTCAGGACAGGGGCTGGGCTATGGCTACACCTTC
few	TRBV10-3	TRBJ2-1	TRBD2	CAIKTSGGANEQFF	TGTGCCATCAAAACTAGCGGGGGGGCCAATGAGCAGTTCTTC
.	TRBV6-2/TRBV6-3	TRBJ2-3	.	CASSYLLYTDTQYF	TGTGCCAGCAGTTACCTTCTATACACAGATACGCAGTATTTT
few	TRBV12-3/TRBV12-4	TRBJ2-7	TRBD2	CASMPGLATYEQYF	TGTGCCAGCATGCCGGGACTAGCAACCTACGAGCAGTACTTC
.	TRBV11-2	TRBJ2-2	.	CASTLGGELFF	TGTGCCAGCACCCTGGGGGGGGAGCTGTTTTTT
many	TRBV20-1	TRBJ2-1	TRBD2	CSGDGTSGETYNEQFF	TGCAGTGGGGATGGGACTAGCGGGGAGACCTACAATGAGCAGTTCTTC
.	TRBV6-6	TRBJ2-3	.	CASSYLGGDTQYF	TGTGCCAGCAGTTACCTTGGGGGGGATACGCAGTATTTT
once	TRBV12-3/TRBV12-4	TRBJ2-1	.	CASSLGGGRDEQFF	TGTGCCAGCAGTTTAGGAGGCGGTCGGGATGAGCAGTTCTTC
.	TRBV20-1	TRBJ2-2	.	CSAPRPPGGGGTGELFF	TGCAGTGCTCCAAGGCCTCCAGGGGGTGGGGGGACCGGGGAGCTGTTTTTT
few	TRBV29-1	TRBJ1-1	.	CSVFGSDEAFF	TGCAGCGTTTTCGGATCCGATGAAGCTTTCTTT
.	TRBV3-1	TRBJ1-2	TRBD1	CASSATLGQGTNYGYTF	TGTGCCAGCAGCGCAACCTTGGGACAGGGGACTAACTATGGCTACACCTTC
.	TRBV6-5	TRBJ2-7	.	CASSYSPDRKVHEQYF	TGTGCCAGCAGTTACTCCCCCGACAGGAAAGTCCACGAGCAGTACTTC